The source of this T cell receptor beta chain is a study of cytomegalovirus exposure and HLA in healthy donors. Study as a whole: Researchers previously reported finding some 110 million unique TCR beta sequences from around 200 million T cells.

This PCR relied on a set of 60 Vbeta primers and 13 Jbeta primers. Only in-frame clones appear in the TCRdb table, and some are missing; sequencing was by immunoSEQ multiplex PCR. This sample lists approximately 76,000 clones; its ten largest clones have approximately 4.2%. Whereas donors were nominally healthy upon sampling, unrecorded immune exposures were probable. The receptor was isolated from a man between 18 and 35 years old in good health and CMV-seropositive. What was sequenced was PBMCs.

The CDR3 nucleotides are TGTGCCAGTAGTATCTCGGCAGGGCCGTACGAGCAGTACTTC. Translating it yields CASSISAGPYEQYF. The rearrangement joins TRBV19 to TRBJ2-7; tentatively, D is TRBD1 (5 bases). Trimming removed 3 bases from V and 4 bases from J, with 13 bases in between. Germline V gene lookup returns CDR1 LNHDA and CDR2 SQIVND (reference sequence). CDR3 length: 14 amino acids. The full variable domain, its missing parts supplied by reference TRBV19 and TRBJ2-7, is DGGITQSPKYLFRKEGQNVTLSCEQNLNHDAMYWYRQDPGQGLRLIYYSQIVNDFQKGDIAEGYSVSREKKESFPLTVTSAQKNPTAFYLCASSISAGPYEQYFGPGTRLTVT.